Given below is one TCR beta chain in context. Its antigen is unidentified. This specimen belongs to a study of cytomegalovirus exposure and HLA in healthy donors. Study results and limitations: About 150 TCR beta chains were listed as cytomegalovirus-associated.

Sequenced by immunoSEQ multiplex PCR; TCRdb stores in-frame clones only, minus some. Of under 200,000 clones listed, 75% to 95% are singletons. J gave up 0 bases and V 4 bases, and 6 bases lay outside the gene matches. Germline V gene sequence: CDR1 SGHNT, CDR2 YYREEE (reference sequence). The length of the CDR3 is 17 residues. This TCR was sampled from a woman younger than 30 in good health and CMV-seropositive. The chain employs TRBV5-4 and TRBJ2-3, with 12 nucleotides matching TRBD2. Specimen: PBMCs. CDR3 in amino acids: CASSQGLAGPSTDTQYF. The CDR3 coding sequence is TGTGCCAGCAGCCAAGGACTAGCGGGACCCAGCACAGATACGCAGTATTTT. The full variable domain, its missing parts supplied by reference TRBV5-4 and TRBJ2-3, is ETGVTQSPTHLIKTRGQQVTLRCSSQSGHNTVSWYQQALGQGPQFIFQYYREEENGRGNFPPRFSGLQFPNYSSELNVNALELDDSALYLCASSQGLAGPSTDTQYFGPGTRLTVL.